This TCR beta chain comes out of a study of T cell responses to AZD1222 COVID-19 vaccine. Study conclusions and caveats: The sample set comprised mostly white British donors with more females, and clonal diversity was possibly underestimated. Close to half of all spike-specific TCRs reportedly target regions of the variants that are unmutated. Following two doses of AZD1222, Spike-specific TCR breadth and depth rose.

A note on this clone: Its antigen is not identified.

This CDR3 region has 13 residues. From germline, CDR1 is MNHEY and CDR2 SMNVEV (reference sequence). V lost 2 bases and J 4 bases, leaving 8 bases between the germline ends. The protocol was immunoSEQ multiplex PCR, while the TCRdb copy is restricted to in-frame clones and leaves out a portion. The sample shows 150,000 to 200,000 clones, just over 90% of them seen only once. Researchers grouped second doses given at about 4 or about 12 weeks into one pool. The chain has TRBV27 and TRBJ1-2; maybe TRBD1 (5 bases). The clonotype originates from an adult who received the AZD1222 COVID-19 vaccine. Sequencing used peripheral blood, obtained 28 days after the second AZD1222 dose. The CDR3 protein is CASSLTGVYGYTF. The CDR3 coding sequence is TGTGCCAGCAGTTTAACAGGAGTCTATGGCTACACCTTC.